Each of the 10 T cell receptor beta chains below was sequenced from the same sample in a study of T cells after posttransplantation cyclophosphamide. Methotrexate plus calcineurin inhibitor accompanied controls' myeloablative marrow transplants; sampling was 1 year later. Repertoires were generated with immunoSEQ multiplex PCR, while TCRdb's copy carries only in-frame clones and drops some. The sample holds 17,000 or so clones; roughly 85% are singletons and the top ten take around 30%. Source: PBMCs, taken after allogeneic stem cell transplant with calcineurin inhibitor and methotrexate. These receptor sequences come from a female patient aged 18-29 years who received an allogeneic stem cell transplant from an unrelated donor, was CMV-positive, and had acute and chronic GVHD. T cells may partly derive from the graft donor.

The gene calls are TRBV7-2 and TRBJ2-5; 7 bases are a match to TRBD1. V shed 4 bases, J shed 6 bases, and the junction held 5 bases outside the gene matches. CDR3 length equals 13 residues. CDR1 is SGHTA, CDR2 FQGNSA, per germline. The DNA for the CDR3 is TGTGCCAGCAGCTATACAGGGGTAAAGACCCAGTACTTC. Protein sequence: CASSYTGVKTQYF.

The rearrangement joins TRBV7-2 to TRBJ2-7; D gene uncertain. V was shortened by 1 base and J by 3 bases, with 7 bases between the two germline ends. CDR3 length: 13 amino acids. CDR1 SGHTA and CDR2 FQGNSA come from the germline V gene. The CDR3 region has the DNA TGTGCCAGCAGCTTAGGGCCGAACTACGAGCAGTACTTC. It is translated as CASSLGPNYEQYF.

The CDR3 region is CAISLSGGEQYF. CDR3 sequence (DNA): TGTGCCATCAGTCTTTCAGGGGGCGAGCAGTACTTC. J is TRBJ2-7 and V is TRBV10-3; 7 nucleotides agree with TRBD1. V lost 5 bases and J lost 6; bases outside the gene matches: 4. Germline V gives CDR1 ENHRY, CDR2 SYGVKD. The CDR3 loop spans 12 amino acids.

The V and J genes are TRBV2 and TRBJ1-5, with D uncertain. CDR3 length: 17 amino acids. Trimming stripped 2 bases from V and 4 bases from J, with 18 bases between. Germline CDR1 SNHLY, CDR2 FYNNEI. This chain's CDR3 is CASSERQAVLPNQPQHF. In DNA, the CDR3 is TGTGCCAGCAGTGAACGGCAGGCCGTACTTCCAAATCAGCCCCAGCATTTT.

This chain uses TRBV7-2 with TRBJ1-5; 7 bases are a match to TRBD1. CDR1 is SGHTA and CDR2 is FQGNSA in the germline V gene. V lost 4 bases, J lost 7 bases, and 10 bases stayed unmatched. The CDR3 is 15 amino acids. The CDR3 protein is CASSSPGQFGQPQHF. CDR3 bases: TGTGCCAGCAGCTCCCCGGGACAGTTTGGGCAGCCCCAGCATTTT.

This clone has just one count. The rearrangement joins TRBV28 to TRBJ2-7; 14 bases fit TRBD2. The CDR3 consists of 17 residues. With 6 bases clipped from V and 0 bases from J, the junction kept 7 bases outside the gene matches. Germline CDR1 MDHEN, CDR2 SYDVKM. The CDR3 nucleotides read TGTGCCAGCAGCGGGACTAGCGGGGGCCGAAGCTCCTACGAGCAGTACTTC. It specifies CASSGTSGGRSSYEQYF.

The gene calls are TRBV2 and TRBJ2-5, with D perhaps TRBD2 (7 bases). The J call is in doubt because the DNA end fits TRBJ2-7 better. Germline V lookup: CDR1 SNHLY, CDR2 FYNNEI. The CDR3 consists of 14 residues. CDR3 sequence (DNA): TGTGCCAGCAGGCCCACCTCGGGGGGCGGCGAGCAGTACTTC. Its protein product is CASRPTSGGGEQYF.

This chain connects TRBV5-1 to TRBJ2-7; 11 bases are shared with TRBD2. After removal of 1 base from V and 3 bases from J, the junction contained 6 bases not matched to a gene. This CDR3 region has 16 residues. Germline assignment: CDR1 SGHRS and CDR2 YFSETQ. CDR3 protein: CASSLTTSGINYEQYF. CDR3 DNA: TGCGCCAGCAGCTTGACGACTAGCGGGATAAACTACGAGCAGTACTTC.

This chain connects TRBV28 to TRBJ2-7; 8 positions match TRBD1. The length of the CDR3 is 14 residues. Germline V gene data show CDR1 as MDHEN and CDR2 as SYDVKM. Trimming took 5 bases from V and 5 from J; bases not matched to a gene: 8. CDR3 in amino acids: CASSHPTGVDEQYF. The DNA for the CDR3 is TGTGCCAGCAGTCACCCGACAGGGGTGGACGAGCAGTACTTC.

The V and J genes are TRBV29-1 and TRBJ2-7; 7 positions agree with TRBD2. V lost 7 bases, J lost 1 base, and 7 bases stayed unmatched. The CDR3 is 13 amino acids. The germline V gene encodes CDR1 SQVTM and CDR2 ANQGSEA. The DNA for the CDR3 is TGCAGCGCCCTCGGGGGAGGGTCCTACGAGCAGTACTTC. Protein sequence: CSALGGGSYEQYF.